The present entry profiles one TCR beta chain with its context. These data come from a study of response to subunit inactivated influenza vaccine. TCRdb redid the calling of the RT-PCR reads with MiXCR, one entry per CDR3 protein. The profile shows approximately 500,000 distinct CDR3 sequences, approximately 22% of them singletons. Trimming shortened V by 7 bases and J by 3 bases, and 16 bases separated the two germline ends. The length of the CDR3 is 14 residues. CDR1 is LGHNA and CDR2 is YNFKEQ in the germline V gene. The same specimen was also included in a second study, on T cells expressing NK-cell markers. That source notes: As the method of synthesis, 5'RACE template switching with UMIs yielded TCR beta cDNA. According to the study, TCR beta repertoires originated from sorted CD3+CD56+NKG2C+, CD3+CD56+NKG2C- and CD3+CD56-NKG2C+ T cells. The sequencing cohort of eight donors included seven HCMV-seropositive individuals and one seronegative individual. Among the experiments, several used an anti-gamma-delta TCR antibody to restrict sorting to alpha-beta TCR T cells. The contribution of dominant NKG2C+ clonotypes to CD8+ T cells in more than five donors was 1.0-7.0%.

The TCR was taken from a middle-aged man who received an inactivated influenza vaccine. The specimen comprised CD4+ T cells sorted from PBMCs, sampled 11 to 12 days after vaccination. The rearrangement uses TRBV4-2 and TRBJ2-7; D may be TRBD1 or TRBD2 (5 bases each). CDR3 sequence reads: CASNRDGGSYEQYF. The CDR3 coding sequence is TGTGCCAGCAACCGGGACGGCGGCAGCTACGAGCAGTACTTC.